This T cell receptor beta chain was identified during a study of Ad26.COV2.S vaccination and SARS-CoV-2 variants. Study-wide results and limits: Those who received the vaccine showed greater spike-specific TCR breadth than those given placebo.

Trimming removed 0 bases from V and 0 bases from J, with 18 bases in between. The CDR3 has 18 amino acids. From germline, CDR1 is LGHNA and CDR2 YNFKEQ. Profiling relied on immunoSEQ multiplex PCR, and the TCRdb table lists in-frame clones only, not all of them. The table lists roughly 380,000 clones, roughly 94% of them singletons, with 3% to 5% in the top ten. Notes on this clone: Its antigen remains unknown.

Sequenced material: peripheral blood, taken after recovery from COVID-19. This clonotype was sampled from a human donor who had recovered from COVID-19. The chain recombines TRBV4-2 with TRBJ2-7; D call uncertain. Here the CDR3 reads CASSQDPKLARASYEQYF. CDR3 nucleotides: TGTGCCAGCAGCCAAGATCCAAAATTAGCCCGGGCCTCCTACGAGCAGTACTTC.